The 24 T cell receptor beta chains below all came from one sample that was sequenced in a study of pediatric ulcerative colitis. Data came from immunoSEQ multiplex PCR; TCRdb stores just in-frame clones and leaves some out. The sample holds more than 50,000 clones; around 87% are singletons and the top ten take about 1.5%. Input material: blood. The receptors were gathered from a boy between 10 and 17 years old who was a control in a study of pediatric ulcerative colitis.

V and J are TRBV9 and TRBJ2-1, with D maybe TRBD2 (5 bases). CDR3 length equals 16 residues. Germline V CDR1 and CDR2: SGDLS, YYNGEE. V lost 2 bases, J lost 0 bases, and 12 bases lay in between. This chain's CDR3 is CASSVDQRSSYNEQFF. The CDR3 nucleotides read TGTGCCAGCAGCGTGGACCAGCGGAGCTCCTACAATGAGCAGTTCTTC.

The V gene is TRBV28, the J gene TRBJ2-7; the match to TRBD1 covers 10 bases. The CDR3 covers 14 residues. The junction had 9 bases not matched to a gene; V was cut back by 10 bases and J by 3 bases. CDR1 is MDHEN, CDR2 SYDVKM, per germline. The CDR3 is CATRPTGGVYEQYF. In DNA, the CDR3 is TGTGCCACCCGACCGACAGGGGGCGTCTACGAGCAGTACTTC.

V gene TRBV6-5 combines with J gene TRBJ1-3; the D is unclear. Trimming removed 7 bases from V and 4 bases from J, with 17 bases in between. From germline, CDR1 is MNHEY and CDR2 SVGAGI. The CDR3 sequence is 15 residues long. This CDR3 is CASTAAPEGGNTIYF. CDR3 nucleotide sequence: TGTGCCAGCACCGCGGCCCCTGAAGGGGGAAACACCATATATTTT.

The CDR3 spells CASVGQVGTEAFF. The CDR3 DNA is TGTGCCAGCGTCGGACAGGTAGGAACTGAAGCTTTCTTT. The chain uses TRBV6-1 and TRBJ1-1, with 7 bases identical to TRBD1. The germline CDR1 and CDR2 sequences are MNHNS and SASEGT. J was trimmed by 5 bases and V by 8 bases; bases with no gene match: 8. This CDR3 comprises 13 residues.

The chain is built from TRBV7-2 and TRBJ2-2, with D perhaps matching TRBD2 (5 bases). Germline V lookup: CDR1 SGHTA, CDR2 FQGNSA. The length of the CDR3 is 14 residues. V gave up 1 base and J gave up 6 bases, with 9 bases separating them. CDR3 sequence (DNA): TGTGCCAGCAGCTTAGTCGGGATGGCCGGGGAGCTGTTTTTT. Its translation is CASSLVGMAGELFF.

The chain joins TRBV29-1 to TRBJ2-2, with D perhaps matching TRBD2 (7 bases). Germline CDR1 SQVTM, CDR2 ANQGSEA. V was trimmed by 7 bases and J by 1 base, leaving 10 bases between them. The CDR3 totals 13 residues. CDR3 loop: CSGGGGNTGELFF. The CDR3 coding sequence is TGCAGCGGGGGGGGCGGGAACACCGGGGAGCTGTTTTTT.

The chain couples TRBV4-3 to TRBJ2-1; tentative D call: TRBD1 (7 bases). CDR1 and CDR2 (germline): LGHNA, YSLEER. CDR3 length: 16 residues. Trimming removed 4 bases from V and 8 bases from J, with 21 bases in between. CDR3 coding DNA: TGCGCCAGCAGCCGCGTCCGCAGGGGGACGGGGGATGAGCAGTTCTTC. It encodes CASSRVRRGTGDEQFF.

The table lists this clone with a count of one. V usage is TRBV4-1 and J usage is TRBJ2-3; 9 bases fit TRBD2. The CDR3 spans 15 residues. Germline V gene sequence: CDR1 MGHRA, CDR2 YSYEKL. The junction had 9 bases not matched to a gene; V was cut back by 8 bases and J by 3 bases. The CDR3 loop is CASHPVAGGTDTQYF. The CDR3 nucleotides read TGCGCCAGCCACCCCGTGGCGGGAGGGACAGATACGCAGTATTTT.

V and J are TRBV7-3 and TRBJ2-7, with 10 bases lining up with TRBD2. The CDR3 has 15 amino acids. Germline trimming cut 2 bases from V and 3 bases from J; bases unmatched to any gene: 4. In germline, CDR1 is SGHTA, CDR2 FQGTGA. The CDR3, as DNA: TGTGCCAGCAGCTTACGTAGCGGGAGGTACTACGAGCAGTACTTC. As protein: CASSLRSGRYYEQYF. The whole variable domain, remainder taken from reference TRBV7-3 and TRBJ2-7, is GAGVSQTPSNKVTEKGKYVELRCDPISGHTALYWYRQSLGQGPEFLIYFQGTGAADDSGLPNDRFFAVRPEGSVSTLKIQRTERGDSAVYLCASSLRSGRYYEQYFGPGTRLTVT.

This clone was observed once. The same CDR3 can be traced to other DNA sequences in this sample. The rearrangement joins TRBV5-1 to TRBJ1-2, with a possible D match to TRBD1 (6 bases). CDR1 SGHRS and CDR2 YFSETQ come from the germline V gene. Trimming left V 5 bases short and J 0 bases short, with 11 bases between. The CDR3 length is 14 residues. The CDR3: CASSPDSANYGYTF. The CDR3, as DNA: TGCGCCAGCAGTCCGGACAGTGCTAACTATGGCTACACCTTC.

V usage is TRBV9 and J usage is TRBJ2-2; 8 bases fit TRBD2. CDR1 is SGDLS and CDR2 is YYNGEE in the germline V gene. CDR3 size: 15 residues. V trimming: 6 bases; J trimming: 3 bases; junction bases outside the gene matches: 7. The CDR3 sequence: CASTLDGGDTGELFF. The CDR3 DNA reads as TGTGCCAGCACTTTAGACGGGGGGGACACCGGGGAGCTGTTTTTT.

The V and J genes are TRBV11-2 and TRBJ1-1; 9 nucleotides agree with TRBD1. This CDR3 has 15 amino acids. Germline loops: CDR1 SGHAT, CDR2 FQNNGV. J gave up 1 base and V 2 bases, and 2 bases lay outside the gene matches. The CDR3 DNA reads as TGTGCCAGCAGCTTATTGACAGGGGGGAACACTGAAGCTTTCTTT. It yields the protein CASSLLTGGNTEAFF.

The rearrangement joins TRBV10-3 to TRBJ1-2; D unclear. V lost 0 bases, J lost 4 bases, and 6 bases lay in between. The CDR3 contains 13 residues. The germline CDR1 and CDR2 sequences are ENHRY and SYGVKD. The CDR3: CAISESEGYGYTF. CDR3 DNA sequence: TGTGCCATCAGTGAGTCGGAGGGCTATGGCTACACCTTC.

This chain joins TRBV10-3 and TRBJ1-1; D is possibly TRBD1 (5 bases). This CDR3 contains 14 residues. CDR1 and CDR2 from the germline V gene are ENHRY and SYGVKD. The V end lost 4 bases, the J end lost 0 bases, and 9 bases lay between the germline ends. CDR3 loop: CAISVKGMNTEAFF. The DNA for the CDR3 is TGTGCCATCAGTGTAAAGGGGATGAACACTGAAGCTTTCTTT.

The gene calls are TRBV19 and TRBJ1-5, with TRBD1 as a possible D gene (5 bases). V was trimmed by 4 bases and J by 7 bases, leaving 11 bases between them. Per germline, CDR1 LNHDA and CDR2 SQIVND (reference sequence). This CDR3 comprises 13 residues. CDR3 in amino acids: CASSTRGAQPQHF. CDR3 sequence (DNA): TGTGCCAGTAGTACGAGGGGCGCCCAGCCCCAGCATTTT.

J is TRBJ1-5 and V is TRBV28; 8 bases line up with TRBD1. The V gene end was trimmed by 2 bases and the J gene end by 3 bases; junction bases not matched to a gene: 6. This CDR3 contains 16 residues. Germline values: CDR1 MDHEN, CDR2 SYDVKM. Written as DNA, the CDR3 is TGTGCCAGCAGTTTACTGGACAGGGTAAACAATCAGCCCCAGCATTTT. This gives the protein CASSLLDRVNNQPQHF.

In this sample, this clone turned up once. The gene calls are TRBV15 and TRBJ1-4; D uncertain. This CDR3 contains 16 residues. V dropped 0 bases and J dropped 1 base, with 9 bases sitting between them. The germline V gene has CDR1 LNHNV and CDR2 YYDKDF (reference sequence). The CDR3 DNA sequence: TGTGCCACCAGCAGAGATTCGACAATAACTAATGAAAAACTGTTTTTT. Residues: CATSRDSTITNEKLFF.

This chain connects TRBV9 to TRBJ2-2; a possible D gene is TRBD1 (5 bases). The V gene lost 0 bases and the J gene lost 8 bases, with 5 bases spanning the gap. This CDR3 comprises 12 residues. Germline values: CDR1 SGDLS, CDR2 YYNGEE. CDR3 nucleotides: TGTGCCAGCAGCGTAGACAGGGGGGAGCTGTTTTTT. This translates into CASSVDRGELFF.

This rearrangement joins TRBV6-5 to TRBJ2-7; D perhaps matches TRBD1 (5 bases). Trimming shortened V by 4 bases and J by 2 bases, and 9 bases separated the two germline ends. Germline values: CDR1 MNHEY, CDR2 SVGAGI. CDR3 size: 13 residues. CDR3 in DNA: TGTGCCAGCAGTTTCACAGGTGCCTACGAGCAGTACTTC. Translated: CASSFTGAYEQYF.

Here the CDR3 DNA reads TGTGCCAGCAGCTTTTCGGGGGGGACTAATTCACCCCTCCACTTT. This encodes CASSFSGGTNSPLHF. The V gene is TRBV7-2, the J gene TRBJ1-6, with D maybe TRBD1 (5 bases). The CDR3 consists of 15 residues. Germline V lookup: CDR1 SGHTA, CDR2 FQGNSA. Trimming cost V 3 bases and J 6 bases, with 12 bases left between them.

The chain employs TRBV19 and TRBJ2-2; D unclear. Trimming left V 1 base short and J 8 bases short, with 2 bases between. The CDR3 totals 11 residues. The germline gives CDR1 LNHDA, CDR2 SQIVND (reference sequence). The CDR3 DNA reads as TGTGCCAGTAGTATAGTAGGGGAGCTGTTTTTT. This gives the protein CASSIVGELFF.

V is TRBV4-3 and J is TRBJ1-1; 8 nucleotides agree with TRBD1. The CDR3 loop spans 16 amino acids. Germline CDR1 reads LGHNA; CDR2 reads YSLEER. The V and J ends lost 0 bases and 1 base, in that order; junction bases with no gene match: 4. In nucleotides, the CDR3 is TGCGCCAGCAGCCAAGATCCTCAGGGGGCGAACACTGAAGCTTTCTTT. This encodes CASSQDPQGANTEAFF.

The CDR3 bases are TGTGCCAGTAAATCCGGCTATGGCTACACCTTC. It specifies CASKSGYGYTF. V is TRBV19 and J is TRBJ1-2; D is undetermined. CDR1 LNHDA and CDR2 SQIVND come from the germline V gene (reference sequence). This CDR3 is 11 amino acids long. Trimming removed 7 bases from V and 4 bases from J, with 7 bases in between.

The chain is built from TRBV28 and TRBJ1-4, with D possibly matching TRBD1 (6 bases). The CDR3 totals 13 residues. Trimming took 7 bases from V and 14 from J, leaving 20 bases between them. Germline V lookup: CDR1 MDHEN, CDR2 SYDVKM. CDR3 DNA sequence: TGTGCCAGCACCGTAGGGGGACCAAGGGACCTGTTTTTT. Protein product: CASTVGGPRDLFF.